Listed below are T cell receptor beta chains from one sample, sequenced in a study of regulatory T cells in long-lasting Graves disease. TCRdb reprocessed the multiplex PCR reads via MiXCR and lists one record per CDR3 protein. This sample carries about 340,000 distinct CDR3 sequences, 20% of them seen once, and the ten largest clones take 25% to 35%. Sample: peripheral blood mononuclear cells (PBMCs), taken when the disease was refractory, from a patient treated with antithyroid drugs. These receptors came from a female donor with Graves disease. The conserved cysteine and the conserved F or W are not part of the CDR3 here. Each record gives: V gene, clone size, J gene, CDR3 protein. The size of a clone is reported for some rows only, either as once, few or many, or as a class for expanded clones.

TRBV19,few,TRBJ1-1,ASSIRGGQTFTEAF
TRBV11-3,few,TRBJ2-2,ASSLDPASRELF
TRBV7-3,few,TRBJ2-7,ASSANGAGYEQY
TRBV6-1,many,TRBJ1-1,ASIGRGHTEAF
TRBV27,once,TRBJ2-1,ASRRGGPHQSSYNEQF
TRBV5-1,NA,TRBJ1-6,ASSLVGTVPSYNSPLH
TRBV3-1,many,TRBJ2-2,ASTLTENTGELF
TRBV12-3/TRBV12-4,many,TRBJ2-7,ASVKDRSTEQY
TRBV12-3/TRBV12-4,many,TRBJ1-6,ASRTTGHSHSPLH
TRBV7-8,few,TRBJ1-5,ASTTGNRDQPQH
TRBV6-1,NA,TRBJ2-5,ASTTGRGFGETQY
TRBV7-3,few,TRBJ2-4,ASSLSPGTKNIQY
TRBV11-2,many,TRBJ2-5,ASSHHGQETQY
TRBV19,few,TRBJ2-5,ASSIGYSAGVGETQY
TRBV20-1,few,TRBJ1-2,SARDPDSVNGYT
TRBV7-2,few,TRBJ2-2,ASSLNGPGGTGELF
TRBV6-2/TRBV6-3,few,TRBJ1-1,ASSDQTRDMNTEAF
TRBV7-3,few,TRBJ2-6,ASSLGAWARSGANVLT
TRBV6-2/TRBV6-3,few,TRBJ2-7,ASSYGGTASYEQY
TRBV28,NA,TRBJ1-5,ASSLREPQH
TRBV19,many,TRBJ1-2,ASGWDNNYGYT
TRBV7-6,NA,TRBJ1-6,ASSLGTGENSPLH
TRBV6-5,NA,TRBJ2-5,ASSYSLSGRGTQY
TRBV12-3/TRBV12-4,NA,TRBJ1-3,ASSYSVSGNTIY
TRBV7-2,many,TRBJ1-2,ASSLTLAGPWGYT
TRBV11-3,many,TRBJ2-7,ASSYWAGYEQY
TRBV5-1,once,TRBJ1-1,ASSYTGLENTEAF
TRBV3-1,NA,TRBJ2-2,ASSQPRPGELF
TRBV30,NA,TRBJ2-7,AWSVYRAHEQY
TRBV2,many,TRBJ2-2,ASRGNTAILNTGELF
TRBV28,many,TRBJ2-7,ASSFSRRPGYEQY
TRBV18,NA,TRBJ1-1,ASSASGQGARAF
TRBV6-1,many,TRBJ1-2,ASTAGTGSFYGYT
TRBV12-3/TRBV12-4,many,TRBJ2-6,ASSWRVRDRRSGANVLT
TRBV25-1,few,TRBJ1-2,ASTNQGAGGYT
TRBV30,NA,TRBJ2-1,AWSRQRDEQF
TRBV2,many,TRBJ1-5,ASSRQVYSNQPQH
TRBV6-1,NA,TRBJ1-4,ASSPGRLHATNEKLF
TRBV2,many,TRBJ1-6,ASRKQGLLSGSPLH
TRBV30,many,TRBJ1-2,AWSVKDTYGYT
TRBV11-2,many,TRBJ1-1,ASSNVRLRRGNTEAF
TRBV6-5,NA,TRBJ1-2,ASSYGAGRVGYGYT
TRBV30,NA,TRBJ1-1,AWSVLGTGQPNTEAF
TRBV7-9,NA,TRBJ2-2,ASSSTSEHTGELF
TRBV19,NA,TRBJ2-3,ASSIDGGTDTQY
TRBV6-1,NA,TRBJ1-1,ASSIPQSPRGATEAF
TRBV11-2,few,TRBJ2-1,ASSKPRGTDYNEQF
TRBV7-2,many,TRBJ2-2,ASSFRVPGELF
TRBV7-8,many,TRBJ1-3,ASSLAGLSGNTIY
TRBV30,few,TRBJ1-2,AWDAPDSFYGYT
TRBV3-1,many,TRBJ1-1,ASSHTGGTEAF
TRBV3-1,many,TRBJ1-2,ASSPGGDSRKGYT
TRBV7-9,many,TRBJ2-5,ASSYPAETQY
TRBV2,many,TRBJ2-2,ASRQGPGELF